The clone carrying this T cell receptor (beta chain) was observed a few times. As yet, its antigen is unknown. The V end was cut by 4 bases, the J end by 4 bases, with 15 bases between. The CDR3 is made up of 15 amino acids. CDR1 SGHDT and CDR2 YYEEEE come from the germline V gene. This record belongs to a study of identical twins' blood T cells. Notes on the study in general: Shared environment remains a possible cause of twin similarity.

TCRdb reprocessed the 5' RACE reads via MiXCR and lists one record per CDR3 protein. Counted here are 300,000 to 450,000 distinct CDR3 sequences, about 28% occurring once; the ten biggest clones make up roughly 6.1%. The specimen sequenced was PBMCs. The J gene is TRBJ1-5, the V gene TRBV5-6; possible D gene TRBD1, 5 bases. This sequence originates from a woman between 18 and 50 years old in good health. The CDR3 DNA sequence: TGTGCCAGCAGCAGAAGAGCAGGGTTAAATCAGCCCCAGCATTTT. Encoded protein: CASSRRAGLNQPQHF.